This is a list of T cell receptor beta chains from one sample in a study of cytomegalovirus exposure and HLA in healthy donors. The protocol was immunoSEQ multiplex PCR, while the TCRdb copy is restricted to in-frame clones and leaves out a portion. The table records fewer than 110,000 clones, 81% of them present only once. The material sequenced was PBMCs. These receptors were obtained from a man between 25 and 39 years old in good health and CMV-seronegative. CDR3s include the opening cysteine and the closing phenylalanine or tryptophan. D genes are given only for firm matches. Only part of the rows carry a size: once, few, many, or a class if the clone is expanded.

j_gene: TRBJ1-1
len: 14
abundance: .
d_gene: .
v_gene: TRBV23-1
CDR3nt: TGCGCCAGCAGTCGTGGGGACGGAGGGGTGGAAGCTTTCTTT
CDR3aa: CASSRGDGGVEAFF

j_gene: TRBJ2-7
len: 15
abundance: .
d_gene: TRBD1
v_gene: TRBV6-5
CDR3nt: TGTGCCAGCAGTTACGCGGGACAGGGAAGCGTGGAGCAGTACTTC
CDR3aa: CASSYAGQGSVEQYF

j_gene: TRBJ1-2
len: 14
abundance: .
d_gene: TRBD1
v_gene: TRBV18
CDR3nt: TGTGCCAGCTCACCGGACAGGGGGCCTGGTGGCTACACCTTC
CDR3aa: CASSPDRGPGGYTF

j_gene: TRBJ1-3
len: 14
abundance: .
d_gene: .
v_gene: TRBV30
CDR3nt: TGTGCCTGGAGTGGTGGAGGACCTGGAAACACCATATATTTT
CDR3aa: CAWSGGGPGNTIYF

j_gene: TRBJ1-4
len: 12
abundance: .
d_gene: .
v_gene: TRBV30
CDR3nt: TGTGCCGAGCGGGACCCGGGGGAAAAACTGTTTTTT
CDR3aa: CAERDPGEKLFF

j_gene: TRBJ1-5
len: 16
abundance: .
d_gene: .
v_gene: TRBV5-1
CDR3nt: TGCGCCAGCAGCTTGGGACAGACCTCATCGGGTCAGCCCCAGCATTTT
CDR3aa: CASSLGQTSSGQPQHF

j_gene: TRBJ2-5
len: 16
abundance: .
d_gene: .
v_gene: TRBV25-1
CDR3nt: TGTGCCAGCAGTGAATTAGGGGTCGGGGAGGAAGAGACCCAGTACTTC
CDR3aa: CASSELGVGEEETQYF

j_gene: TRBJ1-1
len: 16
abundance: .
d_gene: .
v_gene: TRBV4-1
CDR3nt: TGCGCCAGCAGCCAATACCCGGTACAGGATCACACTGAAGCTTTCTTT
CDR3aa: CASSQYPVQDHTEAFF

j_gene: TRBJ2-3
len: 15
abundance: .
d_gene: TRBD2
v_gene: TRBV2
CDR3nt: TGTGCCAGCAAACCTAGCGGGGGTCCCCCAGATACGCAGTATTTT
CDR3aa: CASKPSGGPPDTQYF

j_gene: TRBJ2-7
len: 14
abundance: .
d_gene: TRBD1
v_gene: TRBV6-5
CDR3nt: TGTGCCAGCACCACAGCGGGACAGGGCTACGAGCAGTACTTC
CDR3aa: CASTTAGQGYEQYF

j_gene: TRBJ1-5
len: 14
abundance: .
d_gene: .
v_gene: TRBV15
CDR3nt: TGTGCCACCAGCAGTGGGGGGGACAATCAGCCCCAGCATTTT
CDR3aa: CATSSGGDNQPQHF

j_gene: TRBJ2-7
len: 14
abundance: .
d_gene: .
v_gene: TRBV6-1
CDR3nt: TGTGCCAGCAGTGAAGGGACTTACCCCTACGAGCAGTACTTC
CDR3aa: CASSEGTYPYEQYF

j_gene: TRBJ2-1
len: 15
abundance: once
d_gene: TRBD2
v_gene: TRBV25-1
CDR3nt: TGTGCCAGCAGTTCTTTAGCGGGAGCGGACTATGAGCAGTTCTTC
CDR3aa: CASSSLAGADYEQFF

j_gene: TRBJ2-5
len: 14
abundance: .
d_gene: .
v_gene: TRBV7-3
CDR3nt: TGTGCCAGCAGCTCCCGGGGGGCCGGGCAGACCCAGTACTTC
CDR3aa: CASSSRGAGQTQYF

j_gene: TRBJ2-7
len: 14
abundance: .
d_gene: .
v_gene: TRBV18
CDR3nt: TGTGCCAGCTCACCAAGGACAAGAGCCTACGAGCAGTACTTC
CDR3aa: CASSPRTRAYEQYF

j_gene: TRBJ2-3
len: 15
abundance: .
d_gene: .
v_gene: TRBV7-9
CDR3nt: TGTGCCAGCAGCCGGCTTGGACAAAGCACAGATACGCAGTATTTT
CDR3aa: CASSRLGQSTDTQYF

j_gene: TRBJ2-3
len: 18
abundance: .
d_gene: TRBD2
v_gene: TRBV4-1
CDR3nt: TGCGCCAGCAGCCAATTGAAACTAGCGTTGGGTCACACAGATACGCAGTATTTT
CDR3aa: CASSQLKLALGHTDTQYF

j_gene: TRBJ2-1
len: 10
abundance: .
d_gene: TRBD1
v_gene: TRBV2
CDR3nt: TGTGCCAGCGACCGGGACAGACGGTTCTTC
CDR3aa: CASDRDRRFF

j_gene: TRBJ2-3
len: 12
abundance: many
d_gene: .
v_gene: TRBV5-4
CDR3nt: TGTGCCAGCAGCGGCAGCACAGATACGCAGTATTTT
CDR3aa: CASSGSTDTQYF

j_gene: TRBJ1-4
len: 15
abundance: .
d_gene: .
v_gene: TRBV6-1
CDR3nt: TGTGCCAGCAGTGTGCCGACAGGCATTGGAGAAAAACTGTTTTTT
CDR3aa: CASSVPTGIGEKLFF

j_gene: TRBJ2-7
len: 15
abundance: .
d_gene: .
v_gene: TRBV10-2
CDR3nt: TGCGCCAGCATCCTGGGGCGGGGAGTAGCCTACGAGCAGTACTTC
CDR3aa: CASILGRGVAYEQYF

j_gene: TRBJ2-1
len: 14
abundance: .
d_gene: .
v_gene: TRBV2
CDR3nt: TGTGCCAGCAGTGAAAGAACAATGGCTTCCTGGCCGTTCTTC
CDR3aa: CASSERTMASWPFF

j_gene: TRBJ2-7
len: 14
abundance: .
d_gene: TRBD2
v_gene: TRBV18
CDR3nt: TGTGCCAGCTCACCAGACGCGGGAGTCTACGAGCAGTACTTC
CDR3aa: CASSPDAGVYEQYF

j_gene: TRBJ1-5
len: 14
abundance: few
d_gene: .
v_gene: TRBV11-2
CDR3nt: TGTGCCAGCAGCTTAGTCGGGTACAATCAGCCCCAGCATTTT
CDR3aa: CASSLVGYNQPQHF

j_gene: TRBJ2-7
len: 16
abundance: .
d_gene: TRBD2
v_gene: TRBV11-2
CDR3nt: TGTGCCAGCAGCCCCCGGGCGAGCGGGGAGTTCTACGAGCAGTACTTC
CDR3aa: CASSPRASGEFYEQYF

j_gene: TRBJ2-7
len: 15
abundance: .
d_gene: .
v_gene: TRBV4-2
CDR3nt: TGTGCCAGCAGCCATGCCCTCGGGGGTACCTACGAGCAGTACTTC
CDR3aa: CASSHALGGTYEQYF

j_gene: TRBJ2-7
len: 13
abundance: .
d_gene: .
v_gene: TRBV7-8
CDR3nt: TGTGCCAGCAGCCTACAGAGTTCCTACGAGCAGTACTTC
CDR3aa: CASSLQSSYEQYF

j_gene: TRBJ1-1
len: 14
abundance: .
d_gene: .
v_gene: TRBV18
CDR3nt: TGTGCCAGCTCACCACGGGGGCTGAACACTGAAGCTTTCTTT
CDR3aa: CASSPRGLNTEAFF

j_gene: TRBJ2-3
len: 15
abundance: .
d_gene: .
v_gene: TRBV15
CDR3nt: TGTGCCACCAGCAGAGAGAGGGAGAAGCCAGATACGCAGTATTTT
CDR3aa: CATSREREKPDTQYF

j_gene: TRBJ2-3
len: 18
abundance: .
d_gene: TRBD2
v_gene: TRBV7-7
CDR3nt: TGTGCTAGCAGCAAAGGGACTAGCGGGGGAAACCGGACAGATACGCAGTATTTT
CDR3aa: CASSKGTSGGNRTDTQYF

j_gene: TRBJ1-5
len: 14
abundance: .
d_gene: TRBD1
v_gene: TRBV7-8
CDR3nt: TGTGCCAGCAGCCGGGGACAGGCCAATCAGCCCCAGCATTTT
CDR3aa: CASSRGQANQPQHF

j_gene: TRBJ1-2
len: 17
abundance: .
d_gene: TRBD1
v_gene: TRBV5-1
CDR3nt: TGCGCCAGCAGCTTGGCGGGACAGGGGGCGCTCCTCTCTGGCTACACCTTC
CDR3aa: CASSLAGQGALLSGYTF

j_gene: TRBJ1-5
len: 16
abundance: once
d_gene: .
v_gene: TRBV4-1
CDR3nt: TGCGCCAGCAGCCAAGATGGGGCCGGCGATAATCAGCCCCAGCATTTT
CDR3aa: CASSQDGAGDNQPQHF

j_gene: TRBJ2-2
len: 13
abundance: .
d_gene: .
v_gene: TRBV6-4
CDR3nt: TGTGCCAGCAGTGACTCGTCGACCGGGGAGCTGTTTTTT
CDR3aa: CASSDSSTGELFF

j_gene: TRBJ1-1
len: 13
abundance: .
d_gene: .
v_gene: TRBV9
CDR3nt: TGTGCCAGCAGCAAAGGGGGGAACACTGAAGCTTTCTTT
CDR3aa: CASSKGGNTEAFF